A selection of T cell receptor beta chains follows, all from one sample in a study of control samples from healthy donors and cancer patients. Clones were sequenced by immunoSEQ multiplex PCR, and TCRdb holds only the in-frame ones, with some missing. Of about 130,000 clones listed, about 90% are singletons. The sample consisted of blood. The source is a woman between 45 and 65 years old in good health. CDR3s leave out the opening cysteine and the closing phenylalanine or tryptophan. Clone size is given for some rows only: seen once, a few or many times, or a class if the clone is expanded.

J: TRBJ2-7
size: -
V: TRBV5-6
CDR3: ASSPPGQGTYEQY

J: TRBJ1-2
size: -
V: TRBV29-1
CDR3: SVERGNGYT

J: TRBJ1-1
size: -
V: TRBV5-5
CDR3: ASSLGQGRAEAF

J: TRBJ1-3
size: -
V: TRBV19
CDR3: ASSIRTIGNTIY

J: TRBJ2-1
size: -
V: TRBV20-1
CDR3: SALFNEQF

J: TRBJ1-5
size: -
V: TRBV13
CDR3: ASRAVPGHSNQPQH

J: TRBJ2-3
size: few
V: TRBV14
CDR3: ASSQVDTDTQY

J: TRBJ1-4
size: -
V: TRBV27
CDR3: ASRPGQGVWEKLF

J: TRBJ1-1
size: -
V: TRBV5-6
CDR3: ASSLIEGTEAF

J: TRBJ1-1
size: -
V: TRBV28
CDR3: ASSLKRGVTEAF

J: TRBJ1-6
size: -
V: TRBV5-1
CDR3: ASSGTGTGYSPLH

J: TRBJ2-2
size: -
V: TRBV5-1
CDR3: ASSLGTANTGELF

J: TRBJ1-5
size: -
V: TRBV2
CDR3: ASSIQGSGSSTQH

J: TRBJ1-2
size: -
V: TRBV19
CDR3: ASSMRTSGGYT

J: TRBJ1-3
size: -
V: TRBV3-1/TRBV3-2
CDR3: ASSQEEGPSSRNTIY

J: TRBJ2-2
size: -
V: TRBV6-5
CDR3: ASLRQAYTGELF

J: TRBJ1-5
size: -
V: TRBV27
CDR3: ASSEDREGPQH

J: TRBJ1-1
size: -
V: TRBV9
CDR3: ASSVIRGPGTEAF

J: TRBJ1-2
size: -
V: TRBV14
CDR3: ASSIPGPRGDYGYT

J: TRBJ1-6
size: -
V: TRBV10-1
CDR3: ASSEDPGRDNSPLH

J: TRBJ1-1
size: -
V: TRBV2
CDR3: ASSGRLNTEAF

J: TRBJ1-4
size: -
V: TRBV18
CDR3: ASSPTGQRTNEKLF

J: TRBJ2-5
size: many
V: TRBV3-1/TRBV3-2
CDR3: ASSQDLLETQY

J: TRBJ2-3
size: -
V: TRBV27
CDR3: ASSLWPNNRGDTQY

J: TRBJ2-3
size: -
V: TRBV6-4
CDR3: ASSDAAGSTDTQY

J: TRBJ1-5
size: -
V: TRBV21-1
CDR3: ASSNQDPREPQH

J: TRBJ1-2
size: -
V: TRBV19
CDR3: ASRGLYGYT

J: TRBJ1-3
size: -
V: TRBV5-1
CDR3: ASSLGVTGNPISGNTIY

J: TRBJ2-7
size: -
V: TRBV19
CDR3: ASSLDRVSYEQY

J: TRBJ1-1
size: -
V: TRBV28
CDR3: ASSLKGTGYPEAF